The 24 T cell receptor beta chains below all came from one sample that was sequenced in a study of tumor and adjacent non-tumor tissue in lung cancer. The library came from three nested PCR rounds adapted from ARM-PCR protocols. MiXCR, applied by TCRdb to the multiplex PCR reads, yields one record per CDR3 protein. This sample has fewer than 150,000 distinct CDR3 sequences; around 67% occur once, and the top ten carry around a sixth. RNA was extracted from bulk tissue without any cell sorting. Specimen: lung tumor tissue. The receptors originated from a man aged 55 to 70 with small cell lung cancer.

This CDR3 reads CAIIGKSGQLSYGYTF. The CDR3 DNA follows: TGTGCCATCATTGGGAAATCGGGACAGCTTTCCTATGGCTACACCTTC. The chain links TRBV10-3 to TRBJ1-2; 7 bases fit TRBD1. Germline CDR1 is ENHRY and CDR2 is SYGVKD. The trim removed 7 bases at V and 4 bases at J, leaving 15 bases unmatched. This CDR3 has 16 residues.

The chain has TRBV5-1 and TRBJ1-1; the match to TRBD1 covers 8 bases. V dropped 4 bases and J dropped 4; count of bases not matched to a gene: 6. Per germline, CDR1 SGHRS and CDR2 YFSETQ. The CDR3 runs to 14 residues. The CDR3, as DNA: TGCGCCAGCAGCCCTGGGACAGGCGGCACTGAAGCTTTCTTT. It codes for CASSPGTGGTEAFF.

This clonotype was seen many times. This sequence joins TRBV12-3 or TRBV12-4 and TRBJ1-2, with a possible D match to TRBD1 (5 bases). The CDR3 contains 11 residues. V was clipped by 5 bases and J by 7 bases, with 8 bases between them. The CDR3 coding sequence is TGTGCCAGCAGTGTAGGGACTGGCTACACCTTC. Translated: CASSVGTGYTF.

This chain connects TRBV6-2 or TRBV6-3 to TRBJ2-1; 10 bases map to TRBD1. Germline CDR1 is MNHEY and CDR2 is SVGEGT. Germline trimming cut 4 bases from V and 6 bases from J; bases unmatched to any gene: 15. The CDR3 covers 18 residues. The DNA of the CDR3 is TGTGCCAGCAGTTCGAGTACCCGGACAGGGGGAGCCGTCAATGAGCAGTTCTTC. It yields the protein CASSSSTRTGGAVNEQFF.

The chain is built from TRBV7-8 and TRBJ2-2, with D perhaps matching TRBD2 (7 bases). The V gene lost 0 bases and the J gene lost 4 bases, with 9 bases spanning the gap. Germline assignment: CDR1 SGHVS and CDR2 FQNEAQ. The CDR3 is made up of 15 amino acids. As DNA, the CDR3 is TGTGCCAGCAGCTTAGCAGGGGGGGCCACCGGGGAGCTGTTTTTT. It yields the protein CASSLAGGATGELFF. The whole variable domain, filled in from reference TRBV7-8 and TRBJ2-2, reads GAGVSQSPRYKVAKRGQDVALRCDPISGHVSLFWYQQALGQGPEFLTYFQNEAQLDKSGLPSDRFFAERPEGSVSTLKIQRTQQEDSAVYLCASSLAGGATGELFFGEGSRLTVL.

A note on this clonotype: The junction does not match germline at one end; this may be a read error. The gene calls are TRBV11-2 and TRBJ1-1; D remains unclear. Per the germline V gene, CDR1 is SGHAT and CDR2 is FQNNGV. The CDR3 is 13 residues long. The CDR3 reads CTSSLLRIGEAFF. CDR3 in DNA: TGTACCAGCAGCTTATTACGTATCGGAGAAGCTTTCTTT. The full variable domain, rest sourced from reference TRBV11-2 and TRBJ1-1, is EAGVAQSPRYKIIEKRQSVAFWCNPISGHATLYWYQQILGQGPKLLIQFQNNGVVDDSQLPKDRFSAERLKGVDSTLKIQPAKLEDSAVYLCTSSLLRIGEAFFGQGTRLTVV.

Concerning this clonotype: Because it lacks the conserved phenylalanine or tryptophan at the end, this CDR3 is likely a read error. The V gene is TRBV11-2, the J gene TRBJ2-5; the match to TRBD2 covers 11 bases. This CDR3 spans 17 amino acids. From germline, CDR1 is SGHAT and CDR2 FQNNGV. CDR3 coding DNA: TGTACCAGCAGCGCGCCGGGACAGCTAGCGGGAGGCGAGACCCAGTACTTA. Translating gives CTSSAPGQLAGGETQYL.

Note on this clonotype: The junction departs from germline at one end; a sequencing error may be responsible. The CDR3 loop reads CVSSYSGGGNSPLHF. In DNA, the CDR3 is TGTGTCAGCAGTTACTCCGGTGGGGGGAATTCACCCCTCCACTTT. V is TRBV6-5 and J is TRBJ1-6; perhaps TRBD1 as D (5 bases). This CDR3 region has 15 residues. Per the germline V gene, CDR1 is MNHEY and CDR2 is SVGAGI.

The CDR3 coding sequence is TGCGCCAGCAGCCTGGGATGGGAGGCCGGGGCCAACGTCCTGACTTTC. This sequence encodes CASSLGWEAGANVLTF. The rearrangement joins TRBV5-1 to TRBJ2-6; a weak D match, TRBD2 (6 bases). Trimming cost V 4 bases and J 4 bases, with 15 bases left between them. CDR1 and CDR2 (germline): SGHRS, YFSETQ. This CDR3 is built from 16 residues. The full variable domain, with the rest looked up from reference TRBV5-1 and TRBJ2-6, is KAGVTQTPRYLIKTRGQQVTLSCSPISGHRSVSWYQQTPGQGLQFLFEYFSETQRNKGNFPGRFSGRQFSNSRSEMNVSTLELGDSALYLCASSLGWEAGANVLTFGAGSRLTVL.

A remark on this clonotype: Given a much more abundant clone one base away, this may be a read error. V usage is TRBV4-1 and J usage is TRBJ2-7, with TRBD1 identical over 10 bases. Germline assignment: CDR1 MGHRA and CDR2 YSYEKL. The CDR3 extends over 17 amino acids. In DNA, the CDR3 is TGCACCAGCAGCCAAGTGAAAGGGACAGGGGACTCCTACGAGCAGTACTTC. Translation gives CTSSQVKGTGDSYEQYF.

This clonotype has just one count. This clone may be a read error of a much larger clone one base away. The chain couples TRBV20-1 to TRBJ2-5; D remains ambiguous. Germline loops: CDR1 DFQATT, CDR2 SNEGSKA (reference sequence). Trimming took off 2 bases at V and 8 bases at J, with 6 bases between the two ends. The CDR3 sequence is 10 residues long. Written as DNA, the CDR3 is TGCAGTGCTAGAAGAGATACCCAGTACTTC. This encodes CSARRDTQYF.

This clonotype showed up many times. The chain carries TRBV11-2 and TRBJ2-7; weak D call: TRBD2 (5 bases). This CDR3 has 15 residues. Germline CDR1 and CDR2: SGHAT and FQNNGV. V was shortened by 6 bases and J by 4 bases, with 19 bases between the two germline ends. This CDR3 is CASSSNPGSRYEQYV. As DNA, the CDR3 is TGTGCCAGCAGTTCTAATCCGGGGTCACGATACGAGCAGTACGTC.

This clonotype has a single count. This sequence joins TRBV12-3 or TRBV12-4 and TRBJ2-3; 7 bases map to TRBD2. The CDR3 runs 14 residues. The J segment lost 3 bases and the V segment lost 5 bases, leaving 5 bases of the junction unmatched. CDR3 nucleotide sequence: TGTGCCAGCAGTCGGACTAGTACGACAGATACGCAGTATTTT. Translated: CASSRTSTTDTQYF.

This sequence joins TRBV5-1 and TRBJ2-1, with D perhaps assigned TRBD1 or TRBD2 (9 bases each). The CDR3 covers 17 residues. Trimming stripped 8 bases from V and 12 bases from J, with 33 bases between. The germline V gene encodes CDR1 SGHRS and CDR2 YFSETQ. The CDR3 sequence: CARCSGTGRSGSHGQFF. The CDR3 coding sequence is TGCGCCAGATGCTCCGGGACAGGGCGTAGCGGGAGTCATGGGCAGTTCTTC. Full variable domain (outside the CDR3, taken from reference TRBV5-1 and TRBJ2-1): KAGVTQTPRYLIKTRGQQVTLSCSPISGHRSVSWYQQTPGQGLQFLFEYFSETQRNKGNFPGRFSGRQFSNSRSEMNVSTLELGDSALYLCARCSGTGRSGSHGQFFGPGTRLTVL.

As regards this clonotype: This clone may be a read error of a much larger clone one base away. The CDR3 DNA reads TGCAGTACCCTAAAGCCGACTAGCGACACAGATACGCAGTATTTT. It encodes CSTLKPTSDTDTQYF. V usage is TRBV20-1 and J usage is TRBJ2-3, with 8 positions matching TRBD2. Germline V gene sequence: CDR1 DFQATT, CDR2 SNEGSKA (reference sequence). The J segment lost 2 bases and the V segment lost 8 bases, leaving 12 bases of the junction unmatched. The CDR3 consists of 15 residues.

The rearrangement joins TRBV28 to TRBJ1-5, with D perhaps matching TRBD1 (6 bases). This CDR3 is built from 15 residues. The V end was cut by 5 bases, the J end by 6 bases, with 17 bases between. Germline V lookup: CDR1 MDHEN, CDR2 SYDVKM. The CDR3 sequence is CASSPAGDKSQPQHF. DNA for the CDR3: TGTGCCAGCAGTCCGGCAGGGGACAAAAGTCAGCCCCAGCATTTT.

Comments on this clonotype: A junction end diverges from the germline sequence, so it may reflect a read error. The chain is built from TRBV11-2 and TRBJ2-1; tentatively, D is TRBD1 (6 bases). Germline lookup yields CDR1 SGHAT and CDR2 FQNNGV. The length of the CDR3 is 15 residues. This CDR3 is CASSFDRRQRLEHFF. Here the CDR3 DNA reads TGTGCCAGTAGCTTCGACAGGAGGCAGAGATTAGAGCATTTCTTC.

Notes on this clonotype: This may be a read error: a much more frequent sequence differs by one nucleotide. The chain joins TRBV20-1 to TRBJ1-4; D call uncertain. The germline gives CDR1 DFQATT, CDR2 SNEGSKA (reference sequence). The CDR3 contains 14 residues. As DNA, the CDR3 is TGCAGTGCTAGGGCATCCGGGGTTAATGAAAGACTGTTTTTT. Translation gives CSARASGVNERLFF.

As concerns this clonotype: It is likely a read error, because the conserved phenylalanine at the end of the CDR3 is missing. V gene TRBV4-2 combines with J gene TRBJ1-6; maybe TRBD1 (5 bases). Germline assignment: CDR1 LGHNA and CDR2 YNFKEQ. CDR3 length equals 15 residues. CDR3 protein: CANSQDSGVGSPLHY. DNA for the CDR3: TGTGCCAACAGCCAAGATTCGGGGGTTGGTTCACCCCTCCACTAT.

Concerning this clonotype itself: The final CDR3 position lacks the conserved phenylalanine or tryptophan, pointing to a likely read error. V and J are TRBV20-1 and TRBJ1-1; TRBD1 is a possible D gene (5 bases). This CDR3 is 14 amino acids long. The V gene's germline CDR1 is DFQATT and CDR2 SNEGSKA (reference sequence). As DNA, the CDR3 is TGCAGTACTAGAGATCAGGGCTGGAACACTGAAGCTTTCATT. It codes for CSTRDQGWNTEAFI.

This clonotype appeared a single time. The junction and the germline gene differ at one end; a read error may be behind it. V usage is TRBV6-6 and J usage is TRBJ2-2; a weak D match, TRBD2 (5 bases). CDR1 and CDR2 from the germline V gene are MNHNY and SVGAGI (reference sequence). This CDR3 region has 14 residues. The chain's CDR3 is CASTTISNTGELSF. The CDR3 nucleotides are TGTGCCAGCACGACTATCTCGAACACCGGAGAGCTGTCTTTT.

This chain links TRBV7-9 with TRBJ2-4, with D perhaps matching TRBD1 or TRBD2 (6 bases each). Germline V CDR1 and CDR2: SEHNR, FQNEAQ (reference sequence). The V end was cut by 5 bases, the J end by 8 bases, with 13 bases between. The CDR3 contains 13 residues. The CDR3 DNA follows: TGTGCCAGCAGCCCTTGGGGGGCGGACATTCAGTACTTC. Its translation: CASSPWGADIQYF.

Only a few counts were recorded for this clonotype. The rearrangement joins TRBV30 to TRBJ1-5; D is unclear. The ends were cut back, 3 bases at V and 7 bases at J, with 13 bases in the middle. The CDR3 has 13 amino acids. Germline CDR1 GTSNPN, CDR2 SVGIG (reference sequence). The CDR3 sequence is CAWSRYLDQPQHF. For the CDR3, the DNA is TGTGCCTGGAGCAGGTATCTAGACCAGCCCCAGCATTTT.

As regards this clonotype: Relative to the germline gene, one junction end is altered; a read error may explain this. The chain employs TRBV5-6 and TRBJ2-1; 7 nucleotides match TRBD2. CDR3 size: 13 residues. Germline loops: CDR1 SGHDT, CDR2 YYEEEE. In DNA, the CDR3 is TGTGTCAGCAGCTCCGGTTTGCCGGGACTAAATATCTTC. Translation gives CVSSSGLPGLNIF. The variable domain in full, completed from reference TRBV5-6 and TRBJ2-1, reads DAGVTQSPTHLIKTRGQQVTLRCSPKSGHDTVSWYQQALGQGPQFIFQYYEEEERQRGNFPDRFSGHQFPNYSSELNVNALLLGDSALYLCVSSSGLPGLNIFGPGTRLTVL.